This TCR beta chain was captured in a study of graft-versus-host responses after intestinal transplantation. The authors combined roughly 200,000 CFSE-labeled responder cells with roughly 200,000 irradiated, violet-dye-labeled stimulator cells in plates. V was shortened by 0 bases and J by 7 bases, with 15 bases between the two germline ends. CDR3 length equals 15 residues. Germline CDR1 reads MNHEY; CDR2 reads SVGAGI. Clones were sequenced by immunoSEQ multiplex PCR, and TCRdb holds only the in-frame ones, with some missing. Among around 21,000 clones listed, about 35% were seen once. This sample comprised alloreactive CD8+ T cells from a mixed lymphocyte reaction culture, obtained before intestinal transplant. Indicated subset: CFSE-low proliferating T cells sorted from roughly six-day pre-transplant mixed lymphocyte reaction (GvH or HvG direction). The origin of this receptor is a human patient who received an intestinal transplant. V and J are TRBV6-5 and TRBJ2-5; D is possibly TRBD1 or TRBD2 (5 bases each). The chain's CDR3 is CASSYSTGPLRTQYF. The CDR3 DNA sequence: TGTGCCAGCAGTTACTCGACGGGACCCCTAAGGACCCAGTACTTC.